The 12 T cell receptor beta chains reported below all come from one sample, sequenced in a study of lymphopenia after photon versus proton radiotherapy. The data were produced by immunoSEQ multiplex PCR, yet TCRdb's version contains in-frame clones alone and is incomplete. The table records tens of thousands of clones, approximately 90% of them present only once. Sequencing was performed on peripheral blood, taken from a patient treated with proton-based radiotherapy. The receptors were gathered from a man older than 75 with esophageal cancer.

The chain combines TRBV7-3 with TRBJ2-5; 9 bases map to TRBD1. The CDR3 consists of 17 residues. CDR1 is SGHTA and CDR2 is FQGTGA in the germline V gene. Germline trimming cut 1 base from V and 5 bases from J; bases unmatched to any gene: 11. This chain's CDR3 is CASSLRGPGQGDETQYF. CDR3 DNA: TGTGCCAGCAGCTTAAGAGGCCCGGGACAGGGTGACGAGACCCAGTACTTC.

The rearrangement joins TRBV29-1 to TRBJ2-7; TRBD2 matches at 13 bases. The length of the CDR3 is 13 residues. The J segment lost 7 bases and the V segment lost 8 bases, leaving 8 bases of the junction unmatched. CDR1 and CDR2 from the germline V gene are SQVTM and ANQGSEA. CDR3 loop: CSTRTSGGGEQYF. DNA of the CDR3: TGCAGCACCAGGACTAGCGGGGGAGGGGAGCAGTACTTC.

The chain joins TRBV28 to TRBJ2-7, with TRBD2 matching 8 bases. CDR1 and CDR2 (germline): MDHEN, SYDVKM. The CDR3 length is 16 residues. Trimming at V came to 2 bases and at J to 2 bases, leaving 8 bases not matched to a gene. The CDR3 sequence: CASSLPLAGYTYEQYF. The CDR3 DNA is TGTGCCAGCAGTTTACCCCTAGCGGGTTACACCTACGAGCAGTACTTC.

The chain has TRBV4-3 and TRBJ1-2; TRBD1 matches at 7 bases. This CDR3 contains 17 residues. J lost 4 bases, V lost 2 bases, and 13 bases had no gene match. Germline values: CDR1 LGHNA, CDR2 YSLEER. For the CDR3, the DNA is TGCGCCAGCAGCCAACAACTAGGAGACAGGGCTGGCTATGGCTACACCTTC. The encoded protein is CASSQQLGDRAGYGYTF.

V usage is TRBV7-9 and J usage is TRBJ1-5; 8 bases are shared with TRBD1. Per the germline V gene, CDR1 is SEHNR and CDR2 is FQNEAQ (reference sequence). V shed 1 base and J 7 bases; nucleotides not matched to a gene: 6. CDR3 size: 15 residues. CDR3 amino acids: CASSLGTGMDQPQHF. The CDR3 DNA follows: TGTGCCAGCAGCTTAGGGACAGGGATGGACCAGCCCCAGCATTTT.

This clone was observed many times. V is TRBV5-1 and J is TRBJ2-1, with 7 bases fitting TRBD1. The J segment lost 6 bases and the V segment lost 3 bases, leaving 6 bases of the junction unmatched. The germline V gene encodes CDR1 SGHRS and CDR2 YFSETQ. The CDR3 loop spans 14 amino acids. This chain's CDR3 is CASSSDREFNEQFF. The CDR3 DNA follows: TGCGCCAGCAGCTCTGACAGGGAGTTCAATGAGCAGTTCTTC.

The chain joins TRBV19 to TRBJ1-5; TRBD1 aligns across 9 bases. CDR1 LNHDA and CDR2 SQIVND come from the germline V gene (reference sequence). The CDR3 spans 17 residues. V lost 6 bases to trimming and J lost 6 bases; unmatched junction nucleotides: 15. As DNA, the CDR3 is TGTGCCAGTAGCGGCCGGAACAGGGGGCATTGGGGTCAGCCCCAGCATTTT. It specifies CASSGRNRGHWGQPQHF. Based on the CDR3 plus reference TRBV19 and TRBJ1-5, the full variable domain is DGGITQSPKYLFRKEGQNVTLSCEQNLNHDAMYWYRQDPGQGLRLIYYSQIVNDFQKGDIAEGYSVSREKKESFPLTVTSAQKNPTAFYLCASSGRNRGHWGQPQHFGDGTRLSIL.

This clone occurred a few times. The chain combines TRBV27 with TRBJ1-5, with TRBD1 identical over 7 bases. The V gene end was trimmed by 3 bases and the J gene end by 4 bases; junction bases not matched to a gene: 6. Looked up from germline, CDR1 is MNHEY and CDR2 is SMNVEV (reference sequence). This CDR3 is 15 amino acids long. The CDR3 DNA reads TGTGCCAGCAGTTTCGGAGGGGGCGCTAATCAGCCCCAGCATTTT. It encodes CASSFGGGANQPQHF.

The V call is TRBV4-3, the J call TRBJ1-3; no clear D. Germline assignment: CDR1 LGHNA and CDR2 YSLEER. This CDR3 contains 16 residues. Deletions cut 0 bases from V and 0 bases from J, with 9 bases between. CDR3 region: CASSQDLINSGNTIYF. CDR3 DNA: TGCGCCAGCAGCCAAGATCTAATCAACTCTGGAAACACCATATATTTT.

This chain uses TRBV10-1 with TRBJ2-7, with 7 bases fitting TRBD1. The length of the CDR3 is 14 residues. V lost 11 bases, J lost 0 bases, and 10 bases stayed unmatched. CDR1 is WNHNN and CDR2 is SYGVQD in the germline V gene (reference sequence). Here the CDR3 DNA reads TGCGCCGGATCAGGGGGTCAGAGCTCCTACGAGCAGTACTTC. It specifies CAGSGGQSSYEQYF.

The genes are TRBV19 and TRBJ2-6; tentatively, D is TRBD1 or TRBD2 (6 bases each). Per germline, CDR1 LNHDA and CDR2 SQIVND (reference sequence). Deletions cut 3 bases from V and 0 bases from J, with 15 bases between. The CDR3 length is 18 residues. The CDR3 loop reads CASSIQIKGGSGANVLTF. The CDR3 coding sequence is TGTGCCAGTAGTATCCAGATCAAGGGGGGCTCTGGGGCCAACGTCCTGACTTTC.

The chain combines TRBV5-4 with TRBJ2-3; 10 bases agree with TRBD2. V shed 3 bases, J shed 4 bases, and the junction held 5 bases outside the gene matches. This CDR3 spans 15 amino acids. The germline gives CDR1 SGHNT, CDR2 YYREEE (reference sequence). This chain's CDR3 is CASSSLAGAADTQYF. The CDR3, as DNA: TGTGCCAGCAGCTCTCTAGCGGGGGCAGCAGATACGCAGTATTTT.